The 4 T cell receptor beta chains listed next were all sequenced from one sample in a study of OX40 agonist ivuxolimab in advanced cancers. Sequenced by immunoSEQ multiplex PCR; TCRdb stores in-frame clones only, minus some. The sample lists roughly 26,000 clones, 88% occurring once. The sequencing used CD4+ or CD8+ T cells sorted from blood, collected in a trial of the OX40 agonist ivuxolimab. The receptor source for this set is an adult with an advanced solid tumor such as melanoma, head and neck, liver or kidney cancer.

The V gene is TRBV13, the J gene TRBJ2-1; either TRBD1 or TRBD2 may fit D (5 bases each). The length of the CDR3 is 14 residues. CDR1 is PRHDT and CDR2 is FYEKMQ in the germline V gene (reference sequence). Trimming left V 7 bases short and J 3 bases short, with 13 bases between. The CDR3 nucleotides read TGTGCCAGCATCCAAAGGGGAGACTACAATGAGCAGTTCTTC. Translation gives CASIQRGDYNEQFF.

The V call is TRBV30, the J call TRBJ2-7; 8 nucleotides line up with TRBD1. Germline V gene data show CDR1 as GTSNPN and CDR2 as SVGIG (reference sequence). The CDR3 has 12 residues. The J segment lost 3 bases and the V segment lost 4 bases, leaving 2 bases of the junction unmatched. Written as DNA, the CDR3 is TGTGCCTGGACAACAGGGGGCTACGAGCAGTACTTC. This sequence encodes CAWTTGGYEQYF.

This clone appeared a few times. V gene TRBV29-1 combines with J gene TRBJ2-5; D gene unclear. The CDR3 runs to 12 residues. Trimming pared 2 bases from V and 5 bases from J, leaving 9 bases between. Per germline, CDR1 SQVTM and CDR2 ANQGSEA. The CDR3 coding sequence is TGCAGCGTTGAATGGTATAGGGAGACCCAGTACTTC. Translated: CSVEWYRETQYF.

This clone was counted once. This sequence joins TRBV6-4 and TRBJ1-5; 10 bases line up with TRBD1. The J segment lost 5 bases and the V segment lost 6 bases, leaving 7 bases of the junction unmatched. Germline-derived CDR1 and CDR2 are MRHNA and SNTAGT. The CDR3 covers 15 residues. CDR3 sequence (DNA): TGTGCCAGCAGAGTGTCCGGGACAGGGGATCAGCCCCAGCATTTT. This gives the protein CASRVSGTGDQPQHF.